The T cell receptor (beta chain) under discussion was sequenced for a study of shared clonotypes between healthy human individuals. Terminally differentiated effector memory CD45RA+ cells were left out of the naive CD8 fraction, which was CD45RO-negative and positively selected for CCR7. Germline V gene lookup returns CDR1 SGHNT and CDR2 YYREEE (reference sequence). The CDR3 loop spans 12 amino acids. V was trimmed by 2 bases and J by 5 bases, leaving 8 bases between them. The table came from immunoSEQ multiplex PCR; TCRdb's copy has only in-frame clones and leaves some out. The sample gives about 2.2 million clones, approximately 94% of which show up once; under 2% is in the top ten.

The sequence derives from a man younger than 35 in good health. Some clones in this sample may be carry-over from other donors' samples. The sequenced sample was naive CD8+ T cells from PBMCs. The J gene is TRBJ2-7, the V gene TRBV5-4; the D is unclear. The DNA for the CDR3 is TGTGCCAGCAGCTTCCACTTGGACGAGCAGTACTTC. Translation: CASSFHLDEQYF.